Sequencing of this TCR beta chain was carried out in a study of shared clonotypes between healthy human individuals. Clones were read by immunoSEQ multiplex PCR, and TCRdb kept only the in-frame ones, dropping some. The repertoire holds some 2,100,000 clones, with almost 96% as singletons. The length of the CDR3 is 15 residues. Germline V CDR1 and CDR2: SGHRS, YFSETQ. V shed 4 bases, J shed 2 bases, and the junction held 9 bases outside the gene matches. The sequence derives from a man aged 18 to 35 in good health. Sequenced: naive CD4+ T cells sorted from blood. Subset meaning: CD45RA+ positively selected. This sequence joins TRBV5-1 and TRBJ2-7, with 7 bases lining up with TRBD1. This chain's CDR3 is CASSPGTVNTYEQYF. The CDR3 DNA reads TGCGCCAGCAGCCCGGGGACAGTAAATACCTACGAGCAGTACTTC.